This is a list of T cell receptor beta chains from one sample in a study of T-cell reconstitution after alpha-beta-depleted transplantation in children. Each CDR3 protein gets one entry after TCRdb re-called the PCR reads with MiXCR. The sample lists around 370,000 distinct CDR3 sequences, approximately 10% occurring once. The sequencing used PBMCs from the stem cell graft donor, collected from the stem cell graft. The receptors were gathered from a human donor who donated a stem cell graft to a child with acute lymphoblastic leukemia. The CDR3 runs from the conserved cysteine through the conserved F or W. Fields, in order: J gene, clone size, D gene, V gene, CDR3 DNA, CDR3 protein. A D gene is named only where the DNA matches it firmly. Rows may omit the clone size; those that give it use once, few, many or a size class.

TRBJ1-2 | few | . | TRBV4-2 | TGTGCCAGCAGCCAAGGCGACAGCGGTAACTATGGCTACACCTTC | CASSQGDSGNYGYTF
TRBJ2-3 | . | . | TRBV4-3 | TGCGCCAGCAGCCAAGCAGGGTTTAGAGATACGCAGTATTTT | CASSQAGFRDTQYF
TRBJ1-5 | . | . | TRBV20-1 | TGCAGTGTTCCGACTGGGGGATATAGCAATCAGCCCCAGCATTTT | CSVPTGGYSNQPQHF
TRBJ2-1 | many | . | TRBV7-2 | TGTGCCAGCAGCTTAGTTGGCTCCTACAATGAGCAGTTCTTC | CASSLVGSYNEQFF
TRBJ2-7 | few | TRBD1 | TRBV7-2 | TGTGCCAGCAGTCTCTTTCGACAGGGTGGAAGGGAGCAGTACTTC | CASSLFRQGGREQYF
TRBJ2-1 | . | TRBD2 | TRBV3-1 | TGTGCCAGCAGCCAAGATGTGAGCGGGAGTTCCAATGAGCAGTTCTTC | CASSQDVSGSSNEQFF
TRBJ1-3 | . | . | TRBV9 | TGTGCCAGCAGCGTAGATCGTTGGGGCACTGGAAACACCATATATTTT | CASSVDRWGTGNTIYF
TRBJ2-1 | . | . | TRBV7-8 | TGTGCCAGCAGCTCCCCCAAGGGGGGAAACAATGAGCAGTTCTTC | CASSSPKGGNNEQFF
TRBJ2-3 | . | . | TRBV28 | TGTGCCAGCAGAGCCGGGACAACTAGCACAGATACGCAGTATTTT | CASRAGTTSTDTQYF
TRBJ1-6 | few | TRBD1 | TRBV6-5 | TGTGCCAGCAATACAGGGGGTTCACCCCTCCACTTT | CASNTGGSPLHF
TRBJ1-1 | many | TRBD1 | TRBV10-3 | TGTGCCATCGGCCTCAGGGGGACTGAAGCTTTCTTT | CAIGLRGTEAFF
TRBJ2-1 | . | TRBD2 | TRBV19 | TGTGCCAGTAGCCCCCCCCTAGCGGGAGGGGCCAATGAGCAGTTCTTC | CASSPPLAGGANEQFF
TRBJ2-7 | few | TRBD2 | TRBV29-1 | TGCAGCGTCGCGGGAGGGCCTCTGTACGAGCAGTACTTC | CSVAGGPLYEQYF
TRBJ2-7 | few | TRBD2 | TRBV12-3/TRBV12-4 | TGTGCCAGCAGTTTTTGGGGACTAGTCTACGAGCAGTACTTC | CASSFWGLVYEQYF
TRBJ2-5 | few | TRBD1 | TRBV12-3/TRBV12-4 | TGTGCCAGCAGTTTAGCCCCCGACAGGGTAGGTCGAGAGACCCAGTACTTC | CASSLAPDRVGRETQYF
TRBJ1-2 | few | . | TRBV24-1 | TGTGCCACCAGGAGGGATAGCGACGACTATGGCTACACCTTC | CATRRDSDDYGYTF
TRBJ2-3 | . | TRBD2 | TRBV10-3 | TGTGCCATCGGCGGGGGAGACAGCGGAACAGATACGCAGTATTTT | CAIGGGDSGTDTQYF
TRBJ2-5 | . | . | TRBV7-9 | TGTGCCAGCAGCTTAGCGTCGGGGATACAAGAGACCCAGTACTTC | CASSLASGIQETQYF
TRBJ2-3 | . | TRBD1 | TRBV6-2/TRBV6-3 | TGTGCCAGCAGCGGACAGGGGAGGACAGATACGCAGTATTTT | CASSGQGRTDTQYF
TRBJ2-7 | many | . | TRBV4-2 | TGTGCCAGCAGCCATAGTAAGCGGGACGAGCAGTACTTC | CASSHSKRDEQYF
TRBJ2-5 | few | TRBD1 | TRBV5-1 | TGCGCCAGCAGCAGTTACGACAGGGCAGAGACCCAGTACTTC | CASSSYDRAETQYF
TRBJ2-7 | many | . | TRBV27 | TGTGCCAGCAGCCTTGATAGTGGCTACGGCTACGAGCAGTACTTC | CASSLDSGYGYEQYF
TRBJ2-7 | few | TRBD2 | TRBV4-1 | TGCGCCAGCAGCCTTGGGACTATCTCTGCCTACGAGCAGTACTTC | CASSLGTISAYEQYF
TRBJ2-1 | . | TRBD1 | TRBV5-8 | TGTGCCAGCAGCTCTCAGGGGGCTGCCGGCAATGAGCAGTTCTTC | CASSSQGAAGNEQFF
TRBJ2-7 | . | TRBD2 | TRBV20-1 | TGCAGTGCTAGAGATTTGCGGGAGGGCCTTCACGAGCAGTACTTC | CSARDLREGLHEQYF